Each of the 23 T cell receptor beta chains below was sequenced from the same sample in a study of Ad26.COV2.S vaccination and SARS-CoV-2 variants. As for treatment: roughly 19 received Ad26.COV2.S at low or high dose, single or two shots; several received placebo; per-sample allocation not given. Repertoires come from day 63 after the first vaccine or placebo injection. The method was immunoSEQ multiplex PCR; TCRdb's version includes in-frame clones alone and lacks a portion of them. The sample carries fewer than 800,000 clones, roughly 90% recorded once. The sequences come from peripheral blood, collected in a trial of Ad26.COV2.S vaccine versus placebo. Receptor source: a person between 18 and 65 years old who received the Ad26.COV2.S COVID-19 vaccine or a placebo.

This clone has more than one count but fewer than ten. This chain links TRBV4-2 with TRBJ2-7; 9 bases fit TRBD2. The junction had 11 bases not matched to a gene; V was cut back by 1 base and J by 1 base. The CDR3 loop spans 18 amino acids. Germline values: CDR1 LGHNA, CDR2 YNFKEQ. The CDR3 region is CASSQGASGLAGSYEQYF. CDR3 in DNA: TGTGCCAGCAGCCAAGGGGCTAGCGGGCTAGCGGGGTCCTACGAGCAGTACTTC.

This chain uses TRBV3-1 (or the pseudogene TRBV3-2) with TRBJ2-7; 7 nucleotides agree with TRBD1. CDR1 is LGHDT and CDR2 is YNNKEL in the germline V gene (reference sequence). Trimming removed 0 bases from V and 4 bases from J; junction bases left unmatched: 3. The CDR3 has 14 residues. DNA of the CDR3: TGTGCCAGCAGCCAAGAGGGACAGCCATACGAGCAGTACTTC. Its translation is CASSQEGQPYEQYF.

The chain has TRBV7-2 and TRBJ1-5, with 8 bases fitting TRBD1. Trimming cost V 5 bases and J 7 bases; bases outside gene matches: 7. Per the germline V gene, CDR1 is SGHTA and CDR2 is FQGNSA. The CDR3 runs to 14 residues. For the CDR3, the DNA is TGTGCCAGCAGCCTGGACAGGGAATACCAGCCCCAGCATTTT. Translating gives CASSLDREYQPQHF.

The chain employs TRBV27 and TRBJ2-5, with 14 nucleotides matching TRBD2. The CDR3 extends over 20 amino acids. V was pared by 5 bases and J by 4 bases, with 18 bases of the junction left unmatched. Germline CDR1 is MNHEY and CDR2 is SMNVEV (reference sequence). CDR3 nucleotide sequence: TGTGCCAGCAGTCCCCGTGGGACTAGCGGGAGTTCAAGGGTGGGAGAGACCCAGTACTTC. Its protein product is CASSPRGTSGSSRVGETQYF.

V usage is TRBV19 and J usage is TRBJ2-5, with 9 bases lining up with TRBD1. V was pared by 4 bases and J by 3 bases, with 6 bases of the junction left unmatched. This CDR3 has 15 residues. CDR1 is LNHDA and CDR2 is SQIVND in the germline V gene (reference sequence). In nucleotides, the CDR3 is TGTGCCAGTAGTAATTGGGACAGGGCAAAAGAGACCCAGTACTTC. Protein product: CASSNWDRAKETQYF.

This clone has just a few counts. The chain is built from TRBV11-2 and TRBJ2-7; D ambiguous. The V and J ends lost 3 bases and 3 bases respectively, with 15 bases between them. Germline CDR1 reads SGHAT; CDR2 reads FQNNGV. CDR3 length equals 15 residues. The chain's CDR3 is CASSLVQQRIYEQYF. The CDR3 bases are TGTGCCAGCAGCTTGGTCCAACAGAGGATCTACGAGCAGTACTTC. Supplemented by reference TRBV11-2 and TRBJ2-7, the full variable domain reads EAGVAQSPRYKIIEKRQSVAFWCNPISGHATLYWYQQILGQGPKLLIQFQNNGVVDDSQLPKDRFSAERLKGVDSTLKIQPAKLEDSAVYLCASSLVQQRIYEQYFGPGTRLTVT.

About this clone itself: Other DNA sequences of this sample code for an identical CDR3. The genes are TRBV3-1 (or the pseudogene TRBV3-2) and TRBJ2-3; tentative D call: TRBD1 (6 bases). This CDR3 comprises 13 residues. Trimming stripped 5 bases from V and 3 bases from J, with 9 bases between. Germline V gene lookup returns CDR1 LGHDT and CDR2 YNNKEL (reference sequence). CDR3 loop: CASSSQGTDTQYF. The CDR3 DNA follows: TGTGCCAGCAGCTCCCAGGGGACAGATACGCAGTATTTT.

The gene calls are TRBV2 and TRBJ1-5, with D perhaps TRBD1 (6 bases). V was cut by 6 bases and J by 4 bases, with 10 bases left in between. Germline V gene sequence: CDR1 SNHLY, CDR2 FYNNEI. This CDR3 contains 13 residues. For the CDR3, the DNA is TGTGCCAGCAGCCGGACAGAAAATCAGCCCCAGCATTTT. It yields the protein CASSRTENQPQHF.

The chain couples TRBV7-2 to TRBJ1-3, with a tentative D call TRBD1 (5 bases). The CDR3 sequence is 16 residues long. Germline V gene lookup returns CDR1 SGHTA and CDR2 FQGNSA. V lost 1 base and J lost 0, with 10 bases in between. The CDR3: CASSLEGTFSGNTIYF. As DNA, the CDR3 is TGTGCCAGCAGCTTAGAGGGGACCTTCTCTGGAAACACCATATATTTT.

The chain has TRBV7-9 and TRBJ1-3, with D unresolved. V was pared by 5 bases and J by 4 bases, with 15 bases between. The CDR3 runs 15 residues. Germline V gene lookup returns CDR1 SEHNR and CDR2 FQNEAQ (reference sequence). Written as DNA, the CDR3 is TGTGCCAGCAGCCCGCTTCCCGATCCGGGAAACACCATATATTTT. It yields the protein CASSPLPDPGNTIYF.

This chain links TRBV5-6 with TRBJ2-1; 10 bases line up with TRBD2. The CDR3 runs to 17 residues. The ends lost 0 bases at V and 6 bases at J; junction bases unmatched: 9. Germline V gene data show CDR1 as SGHDT and CDR2 as YYEEEE. The CDR3 nucleotides are TGTGCCAGCAGCTTGGTGCTAGCGGGAGCGTGGCCCAATGAGCAGTTCTTC. Its protein is CASSLVLAGAWPNEQFF.

The chain joins TRBV6-5 to TRBJ2-7; TRBD2 agrees at 7 bases. Germline CDR1 reads MNHEY; CDR2 reads SVGAGI. The CDR3 is made up of 14 amino acids. With 5 bases clipped from V and 0 bases from J, the junction kept 4 bases outside the gene matches. The CDR3 DNA sequence: TGTGCCAGCAGTACCGGGGACTACTCCTACGAGCAGTACTTC. Its protein product is CASSTGDYSYEQYF.

The rearrangement links TRBV6-5 to TRBJ2-7; no clear D gene. This CDR3 has 14 residues. The V gene lost 0 bases and the J gene lost 1 base, with 7 bases spanning the gap. Germline V CDR1 and CDR2: MNHEY, SVGAGI. The CDR3 nucleotides are TGTGCCAGCAGTTACTCGTTCGGGTCCTACGAGCAGTACTTC. This sequence encodes CASSYSFGSYEQYF.

The V call is TRBV5-5, the J call TRBJ1-6, with D maybe TRBD1 (6 bases). The V gene's germline CDR1 is SGHKS and CDR2 YYEKEE (reference sequence). This CDR3 contains 14 residues. The V gene lost 7 bases and the J gene lost 6 bases, with 14 bases spanning the gap. CDR3 loop: CASWDGGFNSPLHF. The DNA for the CDR3 is TGTGCCAGCTGGGACGGGGGCTTTAATTCACCCCTCCACTTT.

The CDR3 here is CAISERGTGNTEAFF. The CDR3 nucleotides are TGTGCCATCAGTGAGAGAGGGACAGGGAACACTGAAGCTTTCTTT. The chain is built from TRBV10-3 and TRBJ1-1; 8 bases align to TRBD1. V lost 2 bases, J lost 1 base, and 3 bases stayed unmatched. Germline loops: CDR1 ENHRY, CDR2 SYGVKD. This CDR3 is 15 amino acids long.

The chain is built from TRBV4-3 and TRBJ1-5; D gene unclear. Per the germline V gene, CDR1 is LGHNA and CDR2 is YSLEER. The CDR3 runs 13 residues. V was shortened by 1 base and J by 3 bases, with 4 bases between the two germline ends. The CDR3 is CASSQAINQPQHF. As DNA, the CDR3 is TGCGCCAGCAGCCAAGCGATCAATCAGCCCCAGCATTTT.

The rearrangement links TRBV5-1 to TRBJ1-5, with a tentative D call TRBD1 (6 bases). Germline CDR1 is SGHRS and CDR2 is YFSETQ. Trimming pared 1 base from V and 4 bases from J, leaving 9 bases between. The CDR3 spans 14 residues. The CDR3 DNA reads as TGCGCCAGCAGCTTGACAGGACAGAATCAGCCCCAGCATTTT. It translates to CASSLTGQNQPQHF. The full variable domain, rest sourced from reference TRBV5-1 and TRBJ1-5, is KAGVTQTPRYLIKTRGQQVTLSCSPISGHRSVSWYQQTPGQGLQFLFEYFSETQRNKGNFPGRFSGRQFSNSRSEMNVSTLELGDSALYLCASSLTGQNQPQHFGDGTRLSIL.

V is TRBV11-2 and J is TRBJ1-2; the D gene is possibly TRBD1 (5 bases). The CDR3 is 16 residues long. Germline V gene lookup returns CDR1 SGHAT and CDR2 FQNNGV. The V end lost 4 bases, the J end lost 6 bases, and 21 bases lay between the germline ends. The CDR3 DNA reads as TGTGCCAGCAGCTCCATCCTTGAAAAGGGGTTTAATGGCTACACCTTC. This translates into CASSSILEKGFNGYTF.

This chain joins TRBV10-2 and TRBJ2-7; TRBD2 aligns across 14 bases. Germline V gives CDR1 WSHSY, CDR2 SAAADI. The CDR3 extends over 13 amino acids. V trimming: 10 bases; J trimming: 5 bases; junction bases outside the gene matches: 4. The CDR3 DNA is TGCGCCACCATGGGACTAGCGGGAGACGAGCAGTACTTC. Residues: CATMGLAGDEQYF.

This clone was detected only once. The chain couples TRBV6-5 to TRBJ1-6; D uncertain. CDR3 length equals 13 residues. Germline-derived CDR1 and CDR2 are MNHEY and SVGAGI. Trimming took 6 bases from V and 10 from J, leaving 13 bases between them. CDR3 sequence reads: CASRTVNASPLHF. CDR3 bases: TGTGCCAGCAGGACCGTAAACGCCTCACCCCTCCACTTT.

V is TRBV3-1 (or the pseudogene TRBV3-2) and J is TRBJ1-4; the D is unclear. Germline V lookup: CDR1 LGHDT, CDR2 YNNKEL (reference sequence). This CDR3 has 15 amino acids. Deletions cut 0 bases from V and 4 bases from J, with 9 bases between. The CDR3 DNA follows: TGTGCCAGCAGCCAAGATCCGGGGTATAATGAAAAACTGTTTTTT. Its protein is CASSQDPGYNEKLFF.

The chain employs TRBV9 and TRBJ2-2, with D unresolved. This CDR3 has 14 amino acids. Germline CDR1 SGDLS, CDR2 YYNGEE. V was shortened by 1 base and J by 2 bases, with 6 bases between the two germline ends. CDR3 region: CASSVNGNTGELFF. CDR3 nucleotides: TGTGCCAGCAGCGTAAACGGAAACACCGGGGAGCTGTTTTTT.

The J gene is TRBJ2-2, the V gene TRBV7-2; no reliable D call. The CDR3 runs to 13 residues. The germline gives CDR1 SGHTA, CDR2 FQGNSA. The V end lost 7 bases, the J end lost 4 bases, and 10 bases lay between the germline ends. Written as DNA, the CDR3 is TGTGCCAGCACCAAGCCGGGCACCGGGGAGCTGTTTTTT. The encoded protein is CASTKPGTGELFF.